This T cell receptor beta chain stems from a study of T cells in tumors after PD-1 blockade. V was pared by 4 bases and J by 0 bases, with 6 bases between. CDR3 length: 13 residues. Germline V gives CDR1 MNHEY, CDR2 SMNVEV (reference sequence). TCRdb's table, derived via immunoSEQ multiplex PCR, lists solely in-frame clones and lacks some. Of just under 65,000 clones listed, around two thirds are singletons. The gene calls are TRBV27 and TRBJ1-1; D not certain. The TCR comes from a human donor with basal cell carcinoma. Specimen: PBMCs, collected after anti-PD-1 treatment. The DNA of the CDR3 is TGTGCCAGCAGTTCACGGATGAACACTGAAGCTTTCTTT. It codes for CASSSRMNTEAFF.